This T cell receptor (beta chain) was captured by sequencing in a study of blood T cells in healthy people across ages. Broader study findings: Age showed a roughly linear inverse relationship with TCR beta diversity per million T cells.

The CDR3 covers 12 residues. From germline, CDR1 is SGHRS and CDR2 YFSETQ. Through a sample-barcoded 5' primer and a J-beta primer mix, a second PCR was run for roughly 7 to 12 cycles. TCRdb processed the 5' RACE reads anew with MiXCR; each CDR3 protein has one entry. The table lists 1.5 million to 2 million distinct CDR3 sequences, about 50% of them singletons, with 2.1% in the top ten. This clonotype was observed many times. Its antigen is unidentified. Mismatch with germline at one junction end may stem from a read error. The clonotype originates from a middle-aged woman in good health. The gene calls are TRBV5-1 and TRBJ2-3, with unresolved D. The specimen sequenced was blood. CDR3 amino acids: CASSPQTDTQYF. CDR3 nucleotide sequence: TGTGCCAGCAGCCCCCAGACAGATACGCAGTATTTT.